The 5 T cell receptor beta chains presented below share a single source sample, sequenced in a study of blood T cell repertoires in COVID-19. Profiling relied on immunoSEQ multiplex PCR, and the TCRdb table lists in-frame clones only, not all of them. The table lists roughly 180,000 clones, approximately 85% of them singletons. Sequences were obtained from peripheral blood. The receptors shown here come from a man between 60 and 75 years old who had recovered from COVID-19.

The chain uses TRBV27 and TRBJ1-5; D might be TRBD1 (5 bases). Trimming cost V 1 base and J 1 base, with 8 bases left between them. CDR3 length: 15 amino acids. The V gene's germline CDR1 is MNHEY and CDR2 SMNVEV (reference sequence). This chain's CDR3 is CASSLFGGSNQPQHF. In nucleotides, the CDR3 is TGTGCCAGCAGTTTATTCGGGGGAAGCAATCAGCCCCAGCATTTT.

The J gene is TRBJ2-5, the V gene TRBV10-3; TRBD2 agrees at 11 bases. This CDR3 region has 15 residues. CDR1 ENHRY and CDR2 SYGVKD come from the germline V gene. After removal of 4 bases from V and 5 bases from J, the junction contained 6 bases not matched to a gene. The chain's CDR3 is CAISGASGGFETQYF. CDR3 sequence (DNA): TGTGCCATCAGTGGGGCTAGCGGGGGGTTTGAGACCCAGTACTTC.

This clone showed up just a few times. The genes are TRBV18 and TRBJ2-1, with TRBD1 matching over 9 bases. V gave up 3 bases and J gave up 4 bases; unmatched junction bases: 7. The CDR3 is 16 amino acids. Germline V gene lookup returns CDR1 KGHSH and CDR2 LQKENI. CDR3 residues: CASSPPGTGFYNEQFF. CDR3 in DNA: TGTGCCAGCTCACCGCCCGGGACAGGGTTTTACAATGAGCAGTTCTTC. Filled out from reference TRBV18 and TRBJ2-1, the complete variable domain reads NAGVMQNPRHLVRRRGQEARLRCSPMKGHSHVYWYRQLPEEGLKFMVYLQKENIIDESGMPKERFSAEFPKEGPSILRIQQVVRGDSAAYFCASSPPGTGFYNEQFFGPGTRLTVL.

The CDR3: CASSLGQISYEQYF. CDR3 coding DNA: TGTGCCAGCAGCTTAGGACAGATATCCTACGAGCAGTACTTC. The chain has TRBV11-2 and TRBJ2-7; possible D gene TRBD1, 5 bases. Germline V lookup: CDR1 SGHAT, CDR2 FQNNGV. The CDR3 covers 14 residues. Trimming stripped 1 base from V and 1 base from J, with 8 bases between. The full variable domain, rest sourced from reference TRBV11-2 and TRBJ2-7, is EAGVAQSPRYKIIEKRQSVAFWCNPISGHATLYWYQQILGQGPKLLIQFQNNGVVDDSQLPKDRFSAERLKGVDSTLKIQPAKLEDSAVYLCASSLGQISYEQYFGPGTRLTVT.

The chain employs TRBV5-4 and TRBJ2-7; D is perhaps TRBD1 (6 bases). The V gene's germline CDR1 is SGHNT and CDR2 YYREEE (reference sequence). The V end was cut by 4 bases, the J end by 3 bases, with 17 bases between. CDR3 length equals 15 residues. The CDR3 nucleotides read TGTGCCAGCAGCACCCAGGGGTACAGAATCTACGAGCAGTACTTC. Its protein product is CASSTQGYRIYEQYF.